This TCR beta chain was sequenced during a study of blood T cell repertoires in COVID-19. Study at large: From the United States, Italy and Spain came samples of acute and convalescent COVID-19. In each case, the material was cDNA or gDNA derived from T cells, B-cell-depleted T cells, or PBMCs.

Germline trimming cut 3 bases from V and 1 base from J; bases unmatched to any gene: 5. Germline V gene sequence: CDR1 DFQATT, CDR2 SNEGSKA (reference sequence). There are 15 residues in the CDR3. This table comes from immunoSEQ multiplex PCR, and its TCRdb copy is limited to in-frame clones, with some not included. The sample holds approximately 94,000 clones, 70% to 90% seen once. The material sequenced was peripheral blood. The rearrangement joins TRBV20-1 to TRBJ2-5; TRBD2 matches 10 bases. This sequence was found in a woman in her 70s with acute or convalescent COVID-19. The CDR3 bases are TGCAGTGCTAGTGCTAGCGGGGGACTCCAAGAGACCCAGTACTTC. Its translation is CSASASGGLQETQYF.